The next 10 T cell receptor beta chains were all read from a single sample in a study of blood T cell repertoires in COVID-19. Using immunoSEQ multiplex PCR, the repertoire was profiled, and TCRdb retains in-frame clones only, with some absent. The sample holds roughly 57,000 clones, 65% to 85% seen once. Sequenced sample: peripheral blood. The receptor source for this set is a man aged 65-85 years with active or convalescent COVID-19.

The chain joins TRBV19 to TRBJ1-5; D perhaps matches TRBD1 (5 bases). The CDR3 consists of 14 residues. CDR1 and CDR2 (germline): LNHDA, SQIVND (reference sequence). Trimming shortened V by 6 bases and J by 2 bases, and 11 bases separated the two germline ends. In DNA, the CDR3 is TGTGCCAGTAGCCCGGGGGGGGGCAATCAGCCCCAGCATTTT. Its translation: CASSPGGGNQPQHF.

The rearrangement uses TRBV6-2 or TRBV6-3 and TRBJ2-3; 9 bases fit TRBD1. This CDR3 is 14 amino acids long. V gave up 6 bases and J gave up 3 bases; unmatched junction bases: 4. The V gene's germline CDR1 is MNHEY and CDR2 SVGEGT. The CDR3 sequence: CASSPTGGTDTQYF. The DNA for the CDR3 is TGTGCCAGCAGCCCGACAGGGGGGACAGATACGCAGTATTTT.

The CDR3 here is CASRASGGAQTQYF. CDR3 in DNA: TGTGCCAGCAGAGCTAGCGGGGGGGCCCAGACCCAGTACTTC. The chain has TRBV2 and TRBJ2-5; 12 bases are shared with TRBD2. Germline V gene lookup returns CDR1 SNHLY and CDR2 FYNNEI. The CDR3 totals 14 residues. The junction had 5 bases not matched to a gene; V was cut back by 6 bases and J by 6 bases.

This chain links TRBV6-5 with TRBJ2-7; TRBD1 aligns across 9 bases. With 2 bases clipped from V and 7 bases from J, the junction kept 9 bases outside the gene matches. The V gene's germline CDR1 is MNHEY and CDR2 SVGAGI. The CDR3 loop spans 15 amino acids. The CDR3: CASSYVGTGLGEQYF. The CDR3 DNA reads as TGTGCCAGCAGTTACGTCGGGACAGGGTTAGGGGAGCAGTACTTC.

This rearrangement joins TRBV5-1 to TRBJ2-7, with 7 nucleotides matching TRBD1. After removal of 4 bases from V and 5 bases from J, the junction contained 9 bases not matched to a gene. This CDR3 has 14 amino acids. Germline lookup yields CDR1 SGHRS and CDR2 YFSETQ. CDR3 amino acids: CASSRWTGDHEQYF. The CDR3 nucleotides are TGCGCCAGCAGCCGATGGACAGGTGACCACGAGCAGTACTTC.

The gene calls are TRBV7-2 and TRBJ1-5; the D gene is possibly TRBD1 (6 bases). V was cut by 0 bases and J by 5 bases, with 11 bases left in between. Germline V gene data show CDR1 as SGHTA and CDR2 as FQGNSA. This CDR3 is built from 15 residues. CDR3 in DNA: TGTGCCAGCAGCTTAGCCGACAGGTTATATCAGCCCCAGCATTTT. Translation: CASSLADRLYQPQHF.

V gene TRBV11-2 combines with J gene TRBJ1-1; the D is unclear. The germline gives CDR1 SGHAT, CDR2 FQNNGV. This CDR3 contains 13 residues. V was cut by 5 bases and J by 4 bases, with 11 bases left in between. CDR3 in amino acids: CASSKNEGTEAFF. CDR3 nucleotide sequence: TGTGCCAGCAGCAAAAACGAGGGCACTGAAGCTTTCTTT.

This clone was found once. The chain uses TRBV18 and TRBJ2-3; 9 bases fit TRBD2. The germline V gene has CDR1 KGHSH and CDR2 LQKENI. The CDR3 sequence is 15 residues long. The ends lost 2 bases at V and 3 bases at J; junction bases unmatched: 3. The CDR3 DNA sequence: TGTGCCAGCTCACCAGCGGGGGGGACAACAGATACGCAGTATTTT. It yields the protein CASSPAGGTTDTQYF.

The V call is TRBV5-1, the J call TRBJ2-7, with D unclear. The germline CDR1 and CDR2 sequences are SGHRS and YFSETQ. The CDR3 consists of 15 residues. Between the trimmed V and J ends, which lost 4 bases and 5 bases, there was a span of 19 bases. DNA of the CDR3: TGCGCCAGCAGCCCCGTGGCAGGCCTTAAGAACGAGCAGTACTTC. Translating it yields CASSPVAGLKNEQYF.

J is TRBJ1-6 and V is TRBV21-1; the D call of TRBD1 is as the table states it, not checked on the DNA. TRBV21-1 counts as a pseudogene. This CDR3 has 14 amino acids. CDR3 bases: TGTGCCAGCAGCCTCAGGGCGCGGAATTCACCCCTCCACTTT. It codes for CASSLRARNSPLHF.